Listed below are T cell receptor beta chains from one sample, sequenced in a study of OX40 agonist ivuxolimab in advanced cancers. Method: immunoSEQ multiplex PCR; TCRdb's copy keeps in-frame clones and lacks some. The sample records 17,000 or so clones, approximately 85% being singletons. Source: CD4+ or CD8+ T cells sorted from blood, taken in a trial of the OX40 agonist ivuxolimab. Receptors originate from an adult with an advanced solid tumor such as melanoma, head and neck, liver or kidney cancer. Both conserved end residues are part of each CDR3. A D gene is named only where the DNA matches it firmly. A row's size may be missing; if present it is once, few, many or a size class.

>TRBJ2-1|-|TRBV7-6|-
CASSLGQQQFF
TGTGCCAGCAGCTTAGGACAGCAGCAGTTCTTC
>TRBJ2-1|once|TRBV9|TRBD2
CASSVAGLSTGTSGRGRSYNEQFF
TGTGCCAGCAGCGTAGCCGGGCTGTCAACCGGGACTAGCGGGAGGGGCCGGTCCTACAATGAGCAGTTCTTC
>TRBJ2-1|-|TRBV27|-
CASSVLESSYNEQFF
TGTGCCAGCAGTGTGTTAGAGAGCTCCTACAATGAGCAGTTCTTC
>TRBJ2-5|-|TRBV7-9|-
CASRTATPQETQYF
TGTGCCAGCAGGACTGCGACACCTCAAGAGACCCAGTACTTC
>TRBJ2-7|-|TRBV7-9|-
CASSTGGATGSYEQYF
TGTGCCAGCAGCACTGGTGGGGCCACGGGCTCCTACGAGCAGTACTTC
>TRBJ2-1|medium-sized|TRBV11-2|-
CATKTGDNEQFF
TGTGCCACCAAGACAGGAGACAATGAGCAGTTCTTC
>TRBJ1-2|-|TRBV7-2|TRBD1
CASRENRGRNYGYTF
TGTGCCAGCAGGGAGAACAGGGGAAGAAACTATGGCTACACCTTC
>TRBJ2-1|-|TRBV11-2|-
CASGTVAAVPTYNEQFF
TGTGCCAGTGGAACGGTAGCGGCTGTTCCTACCTACAATGAGCAGTTCTTC
>TRBJ2-5|-|TRBV28|TRBD1
CASSSPGQAQETQYF
TGTGCCAGCAGTTCCCCCGGACAGGCGCAAGAGACCCAGTACTTC
>TRBJ2-7|-|TRBV9|-
CASSVGTGSEQYF
TGTGCCAGCAGCGTAGGAACAGGGTCCGAGCAGTACTTC
>TRBJ2-1|once|TRBV27|-
CASKSGLYLEGPYNEQFF
TGTGCCAGCAAATCGGGACTTTACCTAGAGGGGCCCTACAATGAGCAGTTCTTC
>TRBJ2-7|-|TRBV19|-
CASSMGSGEQYF
TGTGCCAGTAGTATGGGTTCGGGCGAGCAGTACTTC
>TRBJ2-7|-|TRBV2|-
CASSRGGVLYEQYF
TGTGCCAGCAGTAGAGGGGGGGTTCTCTACGAGCAGTACTTC
>TRBJ1-1|-|TRBV29-1|TRBD1
CSVETGGALNTEAFF
TGCAGCGTTGAAACAGGGGGCGCATTGAACACTGAAGCTTTCTTT
>TRBJ2-1|medium-sized|TRBV7-9|-
CASSLASLPKQFF
TGTGCCAGCAGCTTAGCGTCCCTCCCTAAGCAGTTCTTC
>TRBJ2-1|-|TRBV29-1|-
CSGTPVSPDEQFF
TGCAGCGGCACCCCGGTCTCCCCGGATGAGCAGTTCTTC
>TRBJ1-1|once|TRBV19|-
CASSMGRGRGGTEAFF
TGTGCCAGTAGTATGGGGAGGGGCCGGGGCGGCACTGAAGCTTTCTTT
>TRBJ2-1|-|TRBV9|-
CASSGTSSYNEQFF
TGTGCCAGCAGCGGGACATCCTCCTACAATGAGCAGTTCTTC
>TRBJ2-7|-|TRBV11-2|-
CASSLAGETYEQYF
TGTGCCAGCAGCTTAGCGGGCGAAACCTACGAGCAGTACTTC
>TRBJ2-1|-|TRBV15|TRBD2
CALGGGPNNEQFF
TGTGCCCTCGGCGGGGGGCCAAACAATGAGCAGTTCTTC
>TRBJ2-7|-|TRBV9|TRBD2
CASSVAVAGLGEQYF
TGTGCCAGCAGCGTAGCTGTAGCGGGATTGGGAGAGCAGTACTTC
>TRBJ2-5|once|TRBV19|-
CASSIWAQGETQYF
TGTGCCAGTAGTATTTGGGCTCAGGGGGAGACCCAGTACTTC
>TRBJ2-1|-|TRBV19|-
CASSNYNEQFF
TGTGCCAGTAGTAATTACAATGAGCAGTTCTTC
>TRBJ2-7|-|TRBV7-3|-
CASSLSFGIYEQYF
TGTGCTAGCAGCTTATCTTTCGGGATCTACGAGCAGTACTTC
>TRBJ1-1|-|TRBV5-4|-
CASSLRVQVSGTEAFF
TGTGCCAGCAGCTTGAGGGTACAGGTTTCGGGCACTGAAGCTTTCTTT
>TRBJ2-2|-|TRBV7-9|-
CASSSTRDTGELFF
TGTGCCAGCAGCTCGACCAGGGACACCGGGGAGCTGTTTTTT
>TRBJ1-3|-|TRBV7-3|-
CASSLNATLSGNTIYF
TGTGCCAGCAGCTTAAATGCCACACTCTCTGGAAACACCATATATTTT
>TRBJ2-2|-|TRBV27|TRBD2
CASSLGGGPGELFF
TGTGCCAGCAGTTTAGGGGGAGGGCCCGGGGAGCTGTTTTTT
>TRBJ2-7|-|TRBV30|-
CAWSGGRDHEQYF
TGTGCCTGGAGCGGAGGCAGGGATCACGAGCAGTACTTC
>TRBJ2-2|-|TRBV6-5|TRBD1
CASSSRTGRLGELFF
TGTGCCAGCAGTTCACGGACAGGGCGGCTCGGGGAGCTGTTTTTT
>TRBJ2-1|-|TRBV7-3|-
CASSLGGEQFF
TGTGCCAGCAGCCTAGGAGGTGAGCAGTTCTTC
>TRBJ2-7|-|TRBV25-1|TRBD2
CASRRGVVEQYF
TGTGCCAGCAGACGGGGGGTGGTTGAGCAGTACTTC
>TRBJ2-7|-|TRBV6-6|-
CASSYTRGSYEQYF
TGTGCCAGCAGTTACACCCGGGGGTCATACGAGCAGTACTTC
>TRBJ2-7|-|TRBV7-9|-
CASSSPGYEQYF
TGTGCCAGCAGCTCCCCGGGGTACGAGCAGTACTTC
>TRBJ2-7|-|TRBV19|TRBD2
CASQKGIWGGYEQYF
TGTGCCAGCCAAAAAGGGATATGGGGGGGATACGAGCAGTACTTC
>TRBJ2-1|-|TRBV7-6|TRBD2
CASSLPSGGNNEQFF
TGTGCCAGCAGCTTACCTAGCGGGGGGAACAATGAGCAGTTCTTC
>TRBJ2-3|-|TRBV27|TRBD2
CASSIIAGGPPDTQYF
TGTGCCAGCAGTATTATAGCGGGAGGGCCACCAGATACGCAGTATTTT
>TRBJ2-7|-|TRBV7-9|-
CASSSQVLSSYEQYF
TGTGCCAGCAGCTCCCAGGTTCTAAGCTCCTACGAGCAGTACTTC
>TRBJ2-1|few|TRBV11-3|-
CASSLRASSNEQFF
TGTGCCAGCAGCCTCCGGGCCTCTAGCAATGAGCAGTTCTTC
>TRBJ2-1|-|TRBV18|-
CASSDVGSYNEQFF
TGTGCCAGCTCAGACGTCGGCTCCTACAATGAGCAGTTCTTC
>TRBJ2-7|-|TRBV18|-
CASSPPPPTYEQYF
TGTGCCAGCTCACCGCCACCCCCCACCTACGAGCAGTACTTC
>TRBJ2-1|-|TRBV5-6|TRBD1
CASSFGQGDEQFF
TGTGCCAGCAGCTTCGGACAGGGCGATGAGCAGTTCTTC
>TRBJ2-1|-|TRBV28|TRBD2
CASTVPASGSYNEQFF
TGTGCCAGCACCGTCCCCGCTAGCGGTTCCTACAATGAGCAGTTCTTC
>TRBJ2-5|-|TRBV7-9|TRBD2
CASSLGLAGQETQYF
TGTGCCAGCAGCTTAGGCCTAGCGGGACAAGAGACCCAGTACTTC
>TRBJ2-7|-|TRBV11-3|TRBD1
CASSYGTEVYEQYF
TGTGCCAGCAGCTACGGGACAGAGGTCTACGAGCAGTACTTC
>TRBJ2-7|once|TRBV11-3|-
CASSSVDGDYEQYF
TGTGCCAGCAGCTCCGTAGACGGTGACTACGAGCAGTACTTC